The rows below give T cell receptor beta chains drawn from one sample of a study of shared clonotypes between healthy human individuals. The protocol was immunoSEQ multiplex PCR, while the TCRdb copy is restricted to in-frame clones and leaves out a portion. The sample has a few million clones; approximately 93% are singletons. Sequences were obtained from naive CD4+ T cells from PBMCs. The receptors come from a man between 18 and 29 years old in good health. Some clones in this sample may be carry-over from other donors' samples. CDR3s include the opening cysteine and the closing phenylalanine or tryptophan. The D gene is left open where the match is weak. Clone size appears in some rows only: once, few, many, or a class for an expanded clone.

NA TRBD2 TRBJ2-3 TRBV7-2 CASSRGLAGGRSDTQYF TGTGCCAGCAGCCGAGGACTAGCGGGAGGGAGGTCAGATACGCAGTATTTT
NA NA TRBJ2-2 TRBV7-3 CASSPAVLGELFF TGTGCCAGCAGCCCCGCAGTATTGGGGGAGCTGTTTTTT
NA TRBD2 TRBJ2-1 TRBV14 CASSHGTSSYNEQFF TGTGCCAGCAGCCACGGGACTAGCAGCTACAATGAGCAGTTCTTC
NA NA TRBJ1-3 TRBV28 CASSIRPLISGNTIYF TGTGCCAGCAGTATACGTCCACTTATCTCTGGAAACACCATATATTTT
NA TRBD1 TRBJ2-5 TRBV5-1 CASSPGTGEETQYF TGCGCCAGCAGCCCGGGGACAGGGGAAGAGACCCAGTACTTC
NA NA TRBJ2-7 TRBV29-1 CSVVGAWSSYEQYF TGCAGCGTTGTCGGGGCCTGGAGCTCCTACGAGCAGTACTTC
NA NA TRBJ2-1 TRBV2 CAAARLLSGGEQFF TGTGCCGCAGCGAGGCTGCTTTCGGGCGGTGAGCAGTTCTTC
NA TRBD1 TRBJ1-2 TRBV6-5 CASREGGQANGYTF TGTGCCAGCAGGGAAGGTGGACAGGCGAACGGCTACACCTTC
NA NA TRBJ1-1 TRBV28 CASSLKMVWMGNTEAFF TGTGCCAGCAGTTTAAAGATGGTATGGATGGGGAACACTGAAGCTTTCTTT
NA NA TRBJ2-7 TRBV28 CASSLGRGFSYEQYF TGTGCCAGCAGTTTAGGACGGGGCTTCTCCTACGAGCAGTACTTC
few NA TRBJ1-1 TRBV30 CAWSTGGFTEAFF TGTGCCTGGAGTACGGGAGGGTTCACTGAAGCTTTCTTT
NA NA TRBJ1-6 TRBV29-1 CSVEGEPNSPLHF TGCAGCGTTGAGGGGGAGCCGAATTCACCCCTCCACTTT
NA NA TRBJ2-1 TRBV5-1 CASSFLGTRNEQFF TGCGCCAGCAGCTTTCTTGGGACGAGGAATGAGCAGTTCTTC
NA NA TRBJ1-1 TRBV5-1 CASSLLGPQDTEAFF TGCGCCAGCAGCTTGTTAGGGCCCCAGGACACTGAAGCTTTCTTT
NA NA TRBJ1-2 TRBV29-1 CSVTTGGAYGYTF TGCAGCGTCACCACGGGGGGCGCCTATGGCTACACCTTC
NA NA TRBJ1-1 TRBV7-6 CASSLGQAPEAFF TGTGCCAGCAGCTTAGGACAGGCCCCTGAAGCTTTCTTT
NA TRBD2 TRBJ2-7 TRBV7-2 CASSSPGLADPYEQYF TGTGCCAGCAGCTCTCCCGGACTAGCGGATCCCTACGAGCAGTACTTC